The rows below give T cell receptor beta chains drawn from one sample of a study of CD8+ T cells in alopecia areata. Profiling relied on immunoSEQ multiplex PCR, and the TCRdb table lists in-frame clones only, not all of them. The sample has 150,000 to 200,000 clones; approximately 60% are singletons. The sequenced material came from CD4+ T cells sorted from blood. The source of these receptors is a human donor in good health. Each CDR3 is given without its conserved first and last residue. The order of the fields is D gene, J gene, V gene, CDR3 protein. The D gene is left open where the match is weak.

D gene: TRBD1; J gene: TRBJ1-1; V gene: TRBV30; CDR3 protein: ACDRGEAF
D gene: TRBD2; J gene: TRBJ2-3; V gene: TRBV4-2; CDR3 protein: ASTPGGPTDTQY
D gene: -; J gene: TRBJ1-1; V gene: TRBV5-1; CDR3 protein: ASSQQGGGRFTEAF
D gene: TRBD1; J gene: TRBJ1-5; V gene: TRBV6-5; CDR3 protein: ASSFRRGGNQPQH
D gene: TRBD2; J gene: TRBJ2-5; V gene: TRBV29-1; CDR3 protein: SVEDPSGPQY
D gene: TRBD1; J gene: TRBJ2-1; V gene: TRBV18; CDR3 protein: ASSPLVRDRAYNEQF
D gene: -; J gene: TRBJ2-3; V gene: TRBV5-4; CDR3 protein: ASSPSGSTDTQY
D gene: TRBD1; J gene: TRBJ1-2; V gene: TRBV29-1; CDR3 protein: SVIAGTGVNYGYT
D gene: -; J gene: TRBJ1-5; V gene: TRBV27; CDR3 protein: ASSPPGLRPQH
D gene: -; J gene: TRBJ1-2; V gene: TRBV5-4; CDR3 protein: ASSLAENYGYT
D gene: -; J gene: TRBJ2-7; V gene: TRBV5-1; CDR3 protein: ASRSDSYEQY